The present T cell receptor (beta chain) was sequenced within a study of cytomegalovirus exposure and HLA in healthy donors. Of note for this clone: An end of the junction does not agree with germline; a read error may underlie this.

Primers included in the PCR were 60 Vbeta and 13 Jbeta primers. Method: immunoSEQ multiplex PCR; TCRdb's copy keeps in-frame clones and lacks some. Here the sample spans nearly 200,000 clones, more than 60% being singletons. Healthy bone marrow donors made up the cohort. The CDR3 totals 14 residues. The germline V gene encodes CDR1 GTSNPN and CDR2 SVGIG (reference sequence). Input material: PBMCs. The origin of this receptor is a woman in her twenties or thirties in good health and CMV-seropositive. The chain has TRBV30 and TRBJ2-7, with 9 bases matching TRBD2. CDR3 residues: CAWHSGTSSHEQYF. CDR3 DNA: TGTGCCTGGCACTCCGGGACTAGCTCCCACGAGCAGTACTTC.